This T cell receptor beta chain appears in the sequencing data of a study of blood T cells in healthy people across ages. The second PCR ran about 7 to 12 cycles with a sample-barcoded 5' primer and J-beta primers. One entry per CDR3 protein, called by TCRdb with MiXCR from the 5' RACE reads. The table lists 800,000 to 950,000 distinct CDR3 sequences, 25% to 30% of them singletons. Comments on this clonotype: Antigen: not known.

Study findings and constraints: In older individuals, TCR beta diversity per million T cells was lower, falling roughly linearly with age. From one million sequenced T cells, diversity estimates were lower bounds.

Peripheral blood, about 9.4 milliliters per donor, was collected. The CDR3 sequence is 17 residues long. The V gene's germline CDR1 is SGHVS and CDR2 FNYEAQ. V lost 1 base, J lost 7 bases, and 23 bases lay in between. The sample was also reused in another study, on T cells of mothers and their children.

The source of this sequence is a woman aged 40 to 55 in good health. Sequencing used blood. The gene calls are TRBV7-6 and TRBJ2-7, with D possibly matching TRBD2 (6 bases). This CDR3 is CASSLESSAIAYNEQYF. Here the CDR3 DNA reads TGTGCCAGCAGCTTAGAGTCTAGCGCCATCGCCTACAATGAGCAGTACTTC.